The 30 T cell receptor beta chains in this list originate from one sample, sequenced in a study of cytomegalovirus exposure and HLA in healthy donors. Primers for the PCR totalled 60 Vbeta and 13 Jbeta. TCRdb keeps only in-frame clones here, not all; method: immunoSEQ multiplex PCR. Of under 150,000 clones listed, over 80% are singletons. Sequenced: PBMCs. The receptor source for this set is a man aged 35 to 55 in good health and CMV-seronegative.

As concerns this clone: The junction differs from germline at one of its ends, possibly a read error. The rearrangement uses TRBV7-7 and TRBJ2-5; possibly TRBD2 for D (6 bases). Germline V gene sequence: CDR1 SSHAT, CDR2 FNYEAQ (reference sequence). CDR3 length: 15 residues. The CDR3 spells CASSLGFLEGETQYF. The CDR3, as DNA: TGTGCTAGCAGCTTAGGCTTTTTGGAGGGAGAGACCCAGTACTTC.

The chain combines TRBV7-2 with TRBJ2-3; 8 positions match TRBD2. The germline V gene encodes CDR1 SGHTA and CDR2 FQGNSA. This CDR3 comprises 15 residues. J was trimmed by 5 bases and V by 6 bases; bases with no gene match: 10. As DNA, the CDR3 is TGTGCCAGCAGTCCCGCGGGGGGCCCGGGAGATACGCAGTATTTT. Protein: CASSPAGGPGDTQYF.

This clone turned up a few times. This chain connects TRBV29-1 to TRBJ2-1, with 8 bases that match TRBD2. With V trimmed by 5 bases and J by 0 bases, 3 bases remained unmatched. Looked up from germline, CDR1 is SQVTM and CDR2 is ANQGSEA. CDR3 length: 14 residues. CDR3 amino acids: CSVISGSSYNEQFF. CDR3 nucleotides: TGCAGCGTTATAAGCGGGAGCTCCTACAATGAGCAGTTCTTC.

The CDR3 nucleotides are TGTGCCAGCAGCCCGGGACAGGGGGCTTTTCGGTCACCCCTCCACTTT. This gives the protein CASSPGQGAFRSPLHF. This chain uses TRBV7-9 with TRBJ1-6; 12 positions agree with TRBD1. Losses at the gene ends were 5 bases for V and 10 bases for J; bases not matched to a gene: 9. The CDR3 extends over 16 amino acids. CDR1 is SEHNR, CDR2 FQNEAQ, per germline (reference sequence).

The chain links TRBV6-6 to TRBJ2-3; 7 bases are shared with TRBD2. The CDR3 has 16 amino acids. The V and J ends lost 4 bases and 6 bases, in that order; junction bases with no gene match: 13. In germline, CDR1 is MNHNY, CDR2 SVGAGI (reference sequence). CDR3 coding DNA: TGTGCCAGCAGTTCCTCCGGGACTACGCTTTCGGATACGCAGTATTTT. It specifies CASSSSGTTLSDTQYF.

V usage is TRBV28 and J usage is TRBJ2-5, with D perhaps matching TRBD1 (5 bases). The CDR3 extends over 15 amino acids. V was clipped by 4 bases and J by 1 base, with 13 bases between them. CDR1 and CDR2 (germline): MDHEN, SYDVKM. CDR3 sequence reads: CASSSWGQGQETQYF. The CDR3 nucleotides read TGTGCCAGCAGTTCATGGGGCCAAGGCCAAGAGACCCAGTACTTC.

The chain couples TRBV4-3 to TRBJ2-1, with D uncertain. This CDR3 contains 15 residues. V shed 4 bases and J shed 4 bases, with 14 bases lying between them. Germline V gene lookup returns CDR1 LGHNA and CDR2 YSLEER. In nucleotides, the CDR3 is TGCGCCAGCAGCCTTAGGCCCGTCGGGTACAATGAGCAGTTCTTC. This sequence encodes CASSLRPVGYNEQFF.

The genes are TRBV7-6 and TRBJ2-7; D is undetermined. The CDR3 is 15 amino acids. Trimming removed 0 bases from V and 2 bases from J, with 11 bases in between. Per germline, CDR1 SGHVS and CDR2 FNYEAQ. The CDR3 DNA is TGTGCCAGCAGCTTAGCAGATGGGCCCACCTACGAGCAGTACTTC. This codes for CASSLADGPTYEQYF. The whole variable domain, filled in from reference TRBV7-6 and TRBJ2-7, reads GAGVSQSPRYKVTKRGQDVALRCDPISGHVSLYWYRQALGQGPEFLTYFNYEAQQDKSGLPNDRFSAERPEGSISTLTIQRTEQRDSAMYRCASSLADGPTYEQYFGPGTRLTVT.

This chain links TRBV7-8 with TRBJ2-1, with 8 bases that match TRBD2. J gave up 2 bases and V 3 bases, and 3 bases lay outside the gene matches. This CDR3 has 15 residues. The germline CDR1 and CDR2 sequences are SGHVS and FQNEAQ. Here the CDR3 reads CASSFGGAAYNEQFF. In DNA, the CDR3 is TGTGCCAGCAGCTTCGGGGGGGCCGCCTACAATGAGCAGTTCTTC.

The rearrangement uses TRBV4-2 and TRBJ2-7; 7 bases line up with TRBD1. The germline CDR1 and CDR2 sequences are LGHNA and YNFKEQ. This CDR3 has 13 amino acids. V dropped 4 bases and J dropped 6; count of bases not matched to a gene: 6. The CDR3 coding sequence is TGTGCCAGCAGCCTCCGACAGGGCGCCGAGCAGTACTTC. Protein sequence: CASSLRQGAEQYF.

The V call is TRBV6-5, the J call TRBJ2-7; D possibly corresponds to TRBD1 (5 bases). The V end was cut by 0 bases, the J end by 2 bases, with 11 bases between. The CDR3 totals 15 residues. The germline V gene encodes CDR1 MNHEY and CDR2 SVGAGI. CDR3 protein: CASSYSRDSAYEQYF. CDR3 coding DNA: TGTGCCAGCAGTTACTCGCGCGACAGCGCCTACGAGCAGTACTTC.

CDR3 in amino acids: CASSSRGVPYNEQFF. In DNA, the CDR3 is TGTGCCAGCAGTTCTAGGGGCGTCCCCTACAATGAGCAGTTCTTC. The V and J genes are TRBV27 and TRBJ2-1, with D perhaps TRBD1 (5 bases). The CDR3 has 15 amino acids. V lost 4 bases and J lost 2, with 12 bases in between. The germline CDR1 and CDR2 sequences are MNHEY and SMNVEV (reference sequence).

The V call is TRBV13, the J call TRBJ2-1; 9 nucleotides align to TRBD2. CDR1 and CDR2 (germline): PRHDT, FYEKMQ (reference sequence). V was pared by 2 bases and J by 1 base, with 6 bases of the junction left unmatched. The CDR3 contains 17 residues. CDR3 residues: CASSLSTSGSSYNEQFF. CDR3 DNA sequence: TGTGCCAGCAGCTTATCTACTAGCGGGTCATCCTACAATGAGCAGTTCTTC.

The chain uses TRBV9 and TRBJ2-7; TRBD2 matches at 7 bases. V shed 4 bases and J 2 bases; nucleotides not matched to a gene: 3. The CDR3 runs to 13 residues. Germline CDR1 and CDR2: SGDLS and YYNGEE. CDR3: CASSPGRTYEQYF. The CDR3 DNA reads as TGTGCCAGCAGCCCCGGGAGGACCTACGAGCAGTACTTC. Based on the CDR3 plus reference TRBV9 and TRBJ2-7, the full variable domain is DSGVTQTPKHLITATGQRVTLRCSPRSGDLSVYWYQQSLDQGLQFLIQYYNGEERAKGNILERFSAQQFPDLHSELNLSSLELGDSALYFCASSPGRTYEQYFGPGTRLTVT.

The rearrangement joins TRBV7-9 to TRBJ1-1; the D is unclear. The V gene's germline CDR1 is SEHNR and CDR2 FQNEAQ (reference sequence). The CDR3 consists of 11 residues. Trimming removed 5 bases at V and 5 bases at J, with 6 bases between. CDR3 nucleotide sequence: TGTGCCAGCAGCCTCGAGACTGAAGCTTTCTTT. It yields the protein CASSLETEAFF.

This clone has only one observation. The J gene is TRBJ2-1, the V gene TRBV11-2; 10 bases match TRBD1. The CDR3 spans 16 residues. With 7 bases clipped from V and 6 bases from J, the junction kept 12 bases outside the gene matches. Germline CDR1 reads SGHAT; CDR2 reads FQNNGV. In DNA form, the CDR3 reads TGTGCCAGCACCCCGCGGGGACAGGGGTTTTTCAATGAGCAGTTCTTC. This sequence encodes CASTPRGQGFFNEQFF.

CDR3: CASHWGEVGTGELFF. The CDR3 nucleotides read TGTGCCAGCCATTGGGGGGAGGTGGGCACCGGGGAGCTGTTTTTT. The rearrangement uses TRBV6-5 and TRBJ2-2; weak D call: TRBD2 (6 bases). Germline V gene sequence: CDR1 MNHEY, CDR2 SVGAGI. V was clipped by 8 bases and J by 4 bases, with 17 bases between them. The CDR3 has 15 residues.

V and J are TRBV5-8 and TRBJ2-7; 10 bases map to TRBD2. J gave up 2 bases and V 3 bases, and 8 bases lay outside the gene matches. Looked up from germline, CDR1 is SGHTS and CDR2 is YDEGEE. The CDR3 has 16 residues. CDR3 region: CASSYVRTSGTYEQYF. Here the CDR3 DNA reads TGTGCCAGCAGCTATGTCCGGACTAGCGGAACCTACGAGCAGTACTTC.

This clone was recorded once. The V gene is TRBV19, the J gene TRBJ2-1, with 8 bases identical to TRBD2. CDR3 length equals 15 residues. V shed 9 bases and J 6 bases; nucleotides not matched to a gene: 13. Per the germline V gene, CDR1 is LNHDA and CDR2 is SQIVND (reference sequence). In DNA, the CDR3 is TGTGCCAGCTCCGGGGGGGAACATCCTTTCAATGAGCAGTTCTTC. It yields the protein CASSGGEHPFNEQFF.

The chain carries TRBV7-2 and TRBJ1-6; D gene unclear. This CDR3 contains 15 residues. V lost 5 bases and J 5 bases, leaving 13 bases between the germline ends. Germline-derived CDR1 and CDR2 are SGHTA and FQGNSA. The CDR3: CASSRAGGHNSPLHF. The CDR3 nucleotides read TGTGCCAGCAGCCGAGCGGGAGGTCATAATTCACCCCTCCACTTT. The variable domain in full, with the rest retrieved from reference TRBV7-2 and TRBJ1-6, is GAGVSQSPSNKVTEKGKDVELRCDPISGHTALYWYRQSLGQGLEFLIYFQGNSAPDKSGLPSDRFSAERTGGSVSTLTIQRTQQEDSAVYLCASSRAGGHNSPLHFGNGTRLTVT.

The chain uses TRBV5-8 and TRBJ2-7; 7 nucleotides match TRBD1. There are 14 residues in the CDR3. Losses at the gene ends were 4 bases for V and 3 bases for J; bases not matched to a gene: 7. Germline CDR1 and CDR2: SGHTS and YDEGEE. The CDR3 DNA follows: TGTGCCAGCAGCCGGGACAGCTACATCTACGAGCAGTACTTC. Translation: CASSRDSYIYEQYF.

CDR3 amino acids: CSVRTDPNEKLFF. The CDR3 DNA reads TGCAGCGTTCGGACAGATCCTAATGAAAAACTGTTTTTT. The rearrangement joins TRBV29-1 to TRBJ1-4; D is possibly TRBD1 (6 bases). The CDR3 is 13 amino acids. Per the germline V gene, CDR1 is SQVTM and CDR2 is ANQGSEA. The V end was cut by 5 bases, the J end by 3 bases, with 10 bases between.

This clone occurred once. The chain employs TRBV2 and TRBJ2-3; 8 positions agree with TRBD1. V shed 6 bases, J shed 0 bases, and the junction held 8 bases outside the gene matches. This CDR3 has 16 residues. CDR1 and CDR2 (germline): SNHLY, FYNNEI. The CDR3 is CASSPGTGPSTDTQYF. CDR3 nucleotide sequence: TGTGCCAGCAGCCCCGGGACAGGACCTAGCACAGATACGCAGTATTTT.

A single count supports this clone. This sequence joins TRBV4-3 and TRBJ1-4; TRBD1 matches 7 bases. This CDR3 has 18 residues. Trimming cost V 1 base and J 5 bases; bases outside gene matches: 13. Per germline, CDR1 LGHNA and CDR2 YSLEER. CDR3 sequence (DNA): TGCGCCAGCAGCCAAGGAGTCATTCTCAGGGGGAGAAATGAAAAACTGTTTTTT. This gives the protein CASSQGVILRGRNEKLFF.

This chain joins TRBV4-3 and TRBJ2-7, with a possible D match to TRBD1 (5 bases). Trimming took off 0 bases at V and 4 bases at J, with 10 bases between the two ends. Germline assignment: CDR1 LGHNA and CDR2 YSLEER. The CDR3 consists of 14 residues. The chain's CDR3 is CASSQDRQSYEQYF. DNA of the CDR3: TGCGCCAGCAGCCAAGATAGACAGAGTTACGAGCAGTACTTC.

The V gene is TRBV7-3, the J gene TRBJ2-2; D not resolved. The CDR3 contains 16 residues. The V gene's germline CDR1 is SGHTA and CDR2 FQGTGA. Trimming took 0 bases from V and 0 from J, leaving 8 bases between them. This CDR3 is CASSLTAVANTGELFF. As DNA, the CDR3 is TGTGCCAGCAGCTTAACGGCAGTGGCGAACACCGGGGAGCTGTTTTTT.

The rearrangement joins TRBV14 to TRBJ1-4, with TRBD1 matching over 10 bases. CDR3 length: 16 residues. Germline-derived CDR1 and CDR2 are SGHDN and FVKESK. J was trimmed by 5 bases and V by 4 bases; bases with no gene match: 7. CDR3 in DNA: TGTGCCAGCAGCCCCCGGGACAGGGGAGCGAATGAAAAACTGTTTTTT. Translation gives CASSPRDRGANEKLFF.

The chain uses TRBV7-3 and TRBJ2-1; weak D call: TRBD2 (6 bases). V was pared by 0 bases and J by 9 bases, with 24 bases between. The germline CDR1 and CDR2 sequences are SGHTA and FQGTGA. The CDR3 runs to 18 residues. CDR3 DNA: TGTGCCAGCAGCTTAACCCCAAATCGCGGGGCCCTCCCCTTTGAGCAGTTCTTC. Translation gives CASSLTPNRGALPFEQFF.

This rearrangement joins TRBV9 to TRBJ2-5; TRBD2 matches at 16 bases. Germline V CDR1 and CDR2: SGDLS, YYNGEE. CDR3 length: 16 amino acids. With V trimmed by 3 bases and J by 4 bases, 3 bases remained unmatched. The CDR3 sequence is CASSAGTSGRGETQYF. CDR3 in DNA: TGTGCCAGCAGCGCCGGGACTAGCGGGAGGGGAGAGACCCAGTACTTC.

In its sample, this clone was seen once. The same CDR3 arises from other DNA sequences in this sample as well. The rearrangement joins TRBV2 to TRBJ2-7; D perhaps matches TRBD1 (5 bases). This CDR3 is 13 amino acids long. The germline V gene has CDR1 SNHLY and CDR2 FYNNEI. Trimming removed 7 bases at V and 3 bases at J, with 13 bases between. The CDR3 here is CASKGQAFYEQYF. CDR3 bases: TGTGCCAGCAAGGGGCAGGCGTTCTACGAGCAGTACTTC.